The sequence of this T cell receptor (beta chain) was determined in a study of patients and donors after allogeneic stem cell transplantation. TCRdb redid the calling of the RT-PCR reads with MiXCR, one entry per CDR3 protein. The sample includes roughly 960,000 distinct CDR3 sequences, roughly 18% of them seen just once. This CDR3 is 18 amino acids long. CDR1 is MNHEY, CDR2 SVGAGI, per germline. V lost 2 bases to trimming and J lost 2 bases; unmatched junction nucleotides: 12. This clonotype was observed a handful of times. The chain uses TRBV6-5 and TRBJ2-7, with TRBD1 matching over 10 bases. The source is a human donor who was either an allogeneic HSCT recipient or a stem cell or donor lymphocyte infusion donor (not recorded which). It is not recorded whose cells these are; they may come from a transplant donor. The sample was blood, either unsorted or a sorted T cell fraction (not recorded which). CDR3 protein: CASSYDPPGQGKTYEQYF. CDR3 nucleotide sequence: TGTGCCAGCAGTTACGACCCCCCGGGACAGGGGAAAACCTACGAGCAGTACTTC.